The following is a T cell receptor beta chain sequence with its context. The CDR3 extends over 10 amino acids. The V end was cut by 8 bases, the J end by 5 bases, with 6 bases between. The germline V gene has CDR1 SGHVS and CDR2 FQNEAQ. Study processing details: The assay estimated nucleated cells by amplifying reference gene primers. The method was immunoSEQ multiplex PCR; TCRdb's version includes in-frame clones alone and lacks a portion of them. V, J and clone size were drawn from that table, and D and trimming were deduced from the DNA. This table has tens of thousands of clones, around nine tenths appearing once. The data derive from a study of blood T cell repertoires in COVID-19. On the study more broadly: Samples taken during acute and convalescent COVID-19 were collected in the United States, Italy and Spain. Nucleic acid was either cDNA or gDNA, and it came from T cells, B-cell-depleted T cells, or PBMCs.

The origin of this receptor is a human donor in a cohort sampled during active COVID-19. The chain links TRBV7-8 to TRBJ2-5, with D hard to call. The material sequenced was peripheral blood. CDR3 in amino acids: CASVGETQYF. CDR3 bases: TGTGCCAGCGTTGGCGAGACCCAGTACTTC.